The entry below describes one T cell receptor beta chain. The repertoire was sequenced with immunoSEQ multiplex PCR; TCRdb's copy has only in-frame clones and lacks some. This sample has about 58,000 clones, with almost 90% found just once. The data are from a study of control samples from healthy donors and cancer patients. Germline V lookup: CDR1 GTSNPN, CDR2 SVGIG (reference sequence). The CDR3 runs to 15 residues. V shed 1 base, J shed 12 bases, and the junction held 11 bases outside the gene matches. This chain connects TRBV30 to TRBJ1-6; 8 bases match TRBD1. This TCR was sampled from a man between 60 and 75 years old with colorectal cancer. Sequenced input: PBMCs. CDR3 protein: CAWSGQGFFGVPLHF. For the CDR3, the DNA is TGTGCCTGGAGTGGACAGGGGTTTTTCGGGGTACCCCTCCACTTT.